This T cell receptor beta chain is drawn from a study of response to subunit inactivated influenza vaccine. In TCRdb, the RT-PCR reads were re-called with MiXCR into one record per CDR3 protein. Of 530,000 or so distinct CDR3 sequences detected, approximately 14% appear once; the ten largest clones hold 11%. Per germline, CDR1 DFQATT and CDR2 SNEGSKA (reference sequence). V was shortened by 6 bases and J by 4 bases, with 16 bases between the two germline ends. The CDR3 length is 14 residues. Sequencing was performed on PBMCs from blood, taken roughly 13 days after vaccination. The chain has TRBV20-1 and TRBJ2-1; a possible D gene is TRBD2 (5 bases). This receptor was obtained from a man in his fifties who received an inactivated influenza vaccine. CDR3 in amino acids: CSASPPLVYNEQFF. CDR3 DNA: TGCAGTGCATCTCCCCCACTAGTTTACAATGAGCAGTTCTTC.